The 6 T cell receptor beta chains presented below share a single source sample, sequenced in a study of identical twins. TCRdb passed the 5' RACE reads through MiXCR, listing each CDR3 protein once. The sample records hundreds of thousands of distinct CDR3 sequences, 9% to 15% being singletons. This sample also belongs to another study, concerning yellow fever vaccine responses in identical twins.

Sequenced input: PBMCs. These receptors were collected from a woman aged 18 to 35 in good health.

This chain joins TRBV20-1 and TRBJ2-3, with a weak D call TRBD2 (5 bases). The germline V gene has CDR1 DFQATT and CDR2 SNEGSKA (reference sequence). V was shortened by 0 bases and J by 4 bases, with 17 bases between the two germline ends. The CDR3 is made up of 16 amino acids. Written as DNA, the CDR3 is TGCAGTGCTAGAGATTTTAGGCTAGCTAATGCAGATACGCAGTATTTT. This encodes CSARDFRLANADTQYF.

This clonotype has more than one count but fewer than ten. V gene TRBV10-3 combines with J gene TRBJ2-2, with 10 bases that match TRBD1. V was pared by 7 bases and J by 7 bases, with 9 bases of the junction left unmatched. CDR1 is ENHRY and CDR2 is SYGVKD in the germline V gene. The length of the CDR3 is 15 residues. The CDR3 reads CAITPTGGSGGELFF. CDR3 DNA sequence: TGTGCCATCACTCCGACAGGGGGCTCAGGCGGGGAGCTGTTTTTT.

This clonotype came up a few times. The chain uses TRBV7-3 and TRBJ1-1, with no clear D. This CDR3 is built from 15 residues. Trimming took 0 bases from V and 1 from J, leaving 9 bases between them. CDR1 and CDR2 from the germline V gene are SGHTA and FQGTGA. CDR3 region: CASSLTSGRNTEAFF. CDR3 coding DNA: TGTGCCAGCAGCTTAACGTCGGGCAGGAACACTGAAGCTTTCTTT.

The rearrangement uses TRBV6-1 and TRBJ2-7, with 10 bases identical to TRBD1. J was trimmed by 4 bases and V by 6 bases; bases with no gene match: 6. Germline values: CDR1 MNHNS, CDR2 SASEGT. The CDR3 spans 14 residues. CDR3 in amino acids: CASSHDRGLYEQYV. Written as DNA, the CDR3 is TGTGCCAGCAGCCACGACAGGGGGCTTTACGAGCAGTACGTC.

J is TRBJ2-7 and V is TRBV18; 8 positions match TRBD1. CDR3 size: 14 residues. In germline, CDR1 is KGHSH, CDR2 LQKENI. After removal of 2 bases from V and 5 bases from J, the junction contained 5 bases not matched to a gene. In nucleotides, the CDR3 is TGTGCCAGCTCACCAAGGACAGGGTTAGACGAGCAGTACTTC. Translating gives CASSPRTGLDEQYF.

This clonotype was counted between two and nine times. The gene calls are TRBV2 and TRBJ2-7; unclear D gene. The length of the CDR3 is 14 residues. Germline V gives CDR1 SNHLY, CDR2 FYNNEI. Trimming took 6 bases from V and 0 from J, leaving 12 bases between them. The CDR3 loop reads CASRDGFSSYEQYV. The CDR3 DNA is TGTGCCAGCAGGGACGGATTTAGCTCCTACGAGCAGTACGTC.